This T cell receptor (beta chain) was identified during a study of shared clonotypes between healthy human individuals. TCRdb's table, derived via immunoSEQ multiplex PCR, lists solely in-frame clones and lacks some. The data show about 680,000 clones, 60% to 75% seen once. This clone showed up just a few times. Germline lookup yields CDR1 MDHEN and CDR2 SYDVKM. The CDR3 has 14 amino acids. V lost 7 bases to trimming and J lost 2 bases, with 14 bases between them. The sequenced material came from memory CD4+ T cells sorted from blood. Described subset: CD45RA-negative fraction. The genes are TRBV28 and TRBJ2-5, with D perhaps matching TRBD2 (6 bases). The TCR was taken from a woman aged 25 to 39 in good health. The CDR3 sequence: CASNGGVQQETQYF. CDR3 DNA sequence: TGTGCCAGCAATGGAGGGGTCCAACAAGAGACCCAGTACTTC.